The 22 T cell receptor beta chains below all came from one sample that was sequenced in a study of cytotoxic CD8 clonotypes in ibrutinib-treated CLL. Profiling relied on immunoSEQ multiplex PCR, and the TCRdb table lists in-frame clones only, not all of them. The sample holds about 68,000 clones; around two thirds are singletons and the top ten take approximately 5.2%. Sequencing used PBMCs, obtained after 12 months of ibrutinib treatment. The receptors here all came from a human donor with chronic lymphocytic leukemia.

This clone was detected only a few times. V and J are TRBV19 and TRBJ1-2, with 8 bases aligning to TRBD1. V shed 8 bases and J 1 base; nucleotides not matched to a gene: 18. The CDR3 has 18 amino acids. CDR1 LNHDA and CDR2 SQIVND come from the germline V gene (reference sequence). CDR3 sequence: CASWGQEFSPDFNYGYTF. CDR3 nucleotide sequence: TGTGCCAGTTGGGGACAGGAGTTTTCTCCAGACTTTAACTATGGCTACACCTTC.

The chain is built from TRBV10-1 and TRBJ1-1; 9 bases align to TRBD1. Germline V lookup: CDR1 WNHNN, CDR2 SYGVQD (reference sequence). The length of the CDR3 is 14 residues. V trimming: 4 bases; J trimming: 5 bases; junction bases outside the gene matches: 5. CDR3 sequence reads: CASSATGGKTEAFF. CDR3 sequence (DNA): TGCGCCAGCAGTGCAACAGGGGGCAAAACTGAAGCTTTCTTT.

The table lists this clone with a few counts. The rearrangement joins TRBV9 to TRBJ1-6, with a weak D call TRBD1 (6 bases). This CDR3 spans 16 amino acids. The ends were cut back, 3 bases at V and 13 bases at J, with 23 bases in the middle. Germline CDR1 reads SGDLS; CDR2 reads YYNGEE. The CDR3 DNA reads as TGTGCCAGCAGCGGACCGGGACACCCTATTTTGAGGCCCCTCCACTTT. Protein product: CASSGPGHPILRPLHF.

The genes are TRBV5-1 and TRBJ1-4; no firm D call. V lost 4 bases to trimming and J lost 11 bases, with 12 bases between them. The germline V gene encodes CDR1 SGHRS and CDR2 YFSETQ. This CDR3 region has 12 residues. The CDR3 coding sequence is TGCGCCAGCAGCCCGGACTTGGGGAAACTGTTTTTT. This encodes CASSPDLGKLFF.

A few counts support this clone. The chain is built from TRBV30 and TRBJ1-2; TRBD1 aligns across 7 bases. CDR1 GTSNPN and CDR2 SVGIG come from the germline V gene (reference sequence). Trimming at V came to 0 bases and at J to 8 bases, leaving 9 bases not matched to a gene. The CDR3 runs to 14 residues. This CDR3 is CAWSVYRGGYGYTF. CDR3 DNA: TGTGCCTGGAGTGTATACAGGGGAGGATACGGCTACACCTTC.

The genes are TRBV30 and TRBJ2-5; no clear D gene. The V and J ends lost 1 base and 5 bases respectively, with 11 bases between them. Germline V gene lookup returns CDR1 GTSNPN and CDR2 SVGIG (reference sequence). The CDR3 totals 13 residues. CDR3 loop: CAWSGVGIETQYF. The CDR3, as DNA: TGTGCCTGGAGTGGGGTAGGGATTGAGACCCAGTACTTC.

The V call is TRBV7-2, the J call TRBJ2-7; D possibly corresponds to TRBD1 (5 bases). This CDR3 has 15 residues. Trimming removed 3 bases from V and 2 bases from J, with 14 bases in between. Germline-derived CDR1 and CDR2 are SGHTA and FQGNSA. The chain's CDR3 is CASSLTASLPYEQYF. CDR3 nucleotides: TGTGCCAGCAGCTTGACAGCCTCTCTCCCCTACGAGCAGTACTTC. The full variable domain, completed using reference TRBV7-2 and TRBJ2-7, is GAGVSQSPSNKVTEKGKDVELRCDPISGHTALYWYRQSLGQGLEFLIYFQGNSAPDKSGLPSDRFSAERTGGSVSTLTIQRTQQEDSAVYLCASSLTASLPYEQYFGPGTRLTVT.

The chain links TRBV19 to TRBJ1-5, with D perhaps matching TRBD1 (5 bases). The germline CDR1 and CDR2 sequences are LNHDA and SQIVND (reference sequence). V gave up 7 bases and J gave up 1 base, with 14 bases separating them. The CDR3 sequence is 15 residues long. The CDR3 DNA reads as TGTGCCAGTACCATCGGGGGTTGGAGCAATCAGCCCCAGCATTTT. It is translated as CASTIGGWSNQPQHF.

The sample holds one count of this clone. The chain recombines TRBV6-1 with TRBJ1-2; weak D call: TRBD1 (5 bases). Trimming stripped 4 bases from V and 2 bases from J, with 11 bases between. Germline V gene data show CDR1 as MNHNS and CDR2 as SASEGT. The CDR3 loop spans 14 amino acids. CDR3 coding DNA: TGTGCCAGCAGTGGCCAGGGTTTAAACTATGGCTACACCTTC. It encodes CASSGQGLNYGYTF.

The rearrangement uses TRBV7-2 and TRBJ1-5; 8 nucleotides line up with TRBD1. V shed 5 bases and J 2 bases; nucleotides not matched to a gene: 5. The CDR3 has 15 amino acids. CDR1 is SGHTA and CDR2 is FQGNSA in the germline V gene. As DNA, the CDR3 is TGTGCCAGCAGCGCACAGGGGGAGGGCAATCAGCCCCAGCATTTT. The encoded protein is CASSAQGEGNQPQHF.

This chain connects TRBV11-3 to TRBJ2-7, with D perhaps given as TRBD1 or TRBD2 (6 bases each). The CDR3 has 15 residues. Between the trimmed V and J ends, which lost 0 bases and 3 bases, there was a span of 12 bases. Germline CDR1 SGHNT, CDR2 YENEEA. The CDR3 sequence is CASSLEGGQGYEQYF. In nucleotides, the CDR3 is TGTGCCAGCAGCTTAGAAGGGGGGCAGGGCTACGAGCAGTACTTC. Full variable domain (rest looked up from reference TRBV11-3 and TRBJ2-7): EAGVVQSPRYKIIEKKQPVAFWCNPISGHNTLYWYLQNLGQGPELLIRYENEEAVDDSQLPKDRFSAERLKGVDSTLKIQPAELGDSAVYLCASSLEGGQGYEQYFGPGTRLTVT.

The chain uses TRBV30 and TRBJ2-1, with D possibly matching TRBD1 (5 bases). The CDR3 length is 13 residues. V was clipped by 2 bases and J by 9 bases, with 14 bases between them. Germline CDR1 is GTSNPN and CDR2 is SVGIG (reference sequence). CDR3 residues: CAWSILTQGEQFF. The CDR3 coding sequence is TGTGCCTGGAGTATATTGACGCAGGGTGAGCAGTTCTTC.

The chain has TRBV19 and TRBJ2-7; 9 nucleotides match TRBD2. Germline-derived CDR1 and CDR2 are LNHDA and SQIVND (reference sequence). Trimming at V came to 4 bases and at J to 2 bases, leaving 3 bases not matched to a gene. The CDR3 is 14 amino acids. The CDR3 nucleotides read TGTGCCAGTAGTAAAGCTAGCGGGGCCTACGAGCAGTACTTC. Protein sequence: CASSKASGAYEQYF.

The chain combines TRBV5-1 with TRBJ1-2; weak D call: TRBD1 (5 bases). Trimming took off 0 bases at V and 7 bases at J, with 16 bases between the two ends. CDR1 SGHRS and CDR2 YFSETQ come from the germline V gene. This CDR3 comprises 15 residues. For the CDR3, the DNA is TGCGCCAGCAGCTTGGCAGGCAGGGCGGAATCTGGCTACACCTTC. Protein: CASSLAGRAESGYTF.

The rearrangement links TRBV4-1 to TRBJ2-5, with 10 bases lining up with TRBD2. V shed 0 bases, J shed 6 bases, and the junction held 4 bases outside the gene matches. The CDR3 is made up of 15 amino acids. Germline-derived CDR1 and CDR2 are MGHRA and YSYEKL. The CDR3: CASSQDLSGGQTQYF. The CDR3, as DNA: TGCGCCAGCAGCCAAGATCTTAGCGGGGGGCAGACCCAGTACTTC.

V is TRBV7-9 and J is TRBJ1-1; TRBD1 aligns across 7 bases. Trimming removed 0 bases from V and 3 bases from J; junction bases left unmatched: 4. CDR3 length: 15 amino acids. Germline lookup yields CDR1 SEHNR and CDR2 FQNEAQ (reference sequence). CDR3 coding DNA: TGTGCCAGCAGCTTAGCCGGGACAGCCTACACTGAAGCTTTCTTT. Translating gives CASSLAGTAYTEAFF.

The table lists this clone with a few counts. The chain carries TRBV4-1 and TRBJ1-2; D gene ambiguous. This CDR3 contains 19 residues. CDR1 and CDR2 from the germline V gene are MGHRA and YSYEKL. V dropped 0 bases and J dropped 8 bases, with 28 bases sitting between them. This CDR3 reads CASSQDFAGVGMASWGYTF. CDR3 coding DNA: TGCGCCAGCAGCCAAGATTTTGCGGGAGTTGGGATGGCAAGCTGGGGCTACACCTTC.

The rearrangement links TRBV4-2 to TRBJ1-1; D remains ambiguous. The CDR3 consists of 15 residues. Deletions cut 2 bases from V and 0 bases from J, with 10 bases between. The V gene's germline CDR1 is LGHNA and CDR2 YNFKEQ. The CDR3 here is CASSQPNYLNTEAFF. CDR3 nucleotide sequence: TGTGCCAGCAGCCAACCAAATTACTTGAACACTGAAGCTTTCTTT.

This clone came up a few times. V usage is TRBV9 and J usage is TRBJ2-3; no firm D call. The CDR3 length is 13 residues. Germline V gene sequence: CDR1 SGDLS, CDR2 YYNGEE. Trimming pared 5 bases from V and 1 base from J, leaving 8 bases between. CDR3: CASSLGGTDTQYF. DNA for the CDR3: TGTGCCAGCAGTCTGGGCGGCACAGATACGCAGTATTTT.

This clone was seen once. The rearrangement uses TRBV18 and TRBJ2-5; D is ambiguous. This CDR3 is built from 13 residues. Per the germline V gene, CDR1 is KGHSH and CDR2 is LQKENI. V gave up 3 bases and J gave up 5 bases, with 10 bases separating them. Here the CDR3 reads CASSPIRQETQYF. As DNA, the CDR3 is TGTGCCAGCTCACCGATCAGGCAGGAGACCCAGTACTTC.

A few counts support this clone. The chain carries TRBV30 and TRBJ1-1, with D unresolved. This CDR3 comprises 12 residues. V dropped 3 bases and J dropped 4 bases, with 9 bases sitting between them. Germline V gene sequence: CDR1 GTSNPN, CDR2 SVGIG (reference sequence). As DNA, the CDR3 is TGTGCCTGGAGGAACCACGTCACTGAAGCTTTCTTT. Encoded protein: CAWRNHVTEAFF.

V and J are TRBV2 and TRBJ1-6; tentative D call: TRBD1 (5 bases). Trimming shortened V by 6 bases and J by 7 bases, and 13 bases separated the two germline ends. From germline, CDR1 is SNHLY and CDR2 FYNNEI. The CDR3 consists of 14 residues. CDR3 coding DNA: TGTGCCAGCAGCGGCAGGGTTTGGAATTCACCCCTCCACTTT. Amino acid sequence: CASSGRVWNSPLHF.